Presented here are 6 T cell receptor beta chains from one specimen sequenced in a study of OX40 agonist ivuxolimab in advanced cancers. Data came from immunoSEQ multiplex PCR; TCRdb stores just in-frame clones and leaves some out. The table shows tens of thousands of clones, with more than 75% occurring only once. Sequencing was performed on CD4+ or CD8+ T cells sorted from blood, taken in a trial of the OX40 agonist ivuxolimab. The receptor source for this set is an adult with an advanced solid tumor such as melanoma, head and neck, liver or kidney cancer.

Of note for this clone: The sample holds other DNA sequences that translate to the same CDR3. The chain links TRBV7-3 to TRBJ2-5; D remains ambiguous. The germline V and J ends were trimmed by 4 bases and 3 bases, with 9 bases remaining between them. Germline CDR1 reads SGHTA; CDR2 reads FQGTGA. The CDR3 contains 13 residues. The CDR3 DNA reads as TGTGCCAGCAGCTCCAATTTGGAAGAGACCCAGTACTTC. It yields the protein CASSSNLEETQYF.

The CDR3 region has the DNA TGTGCCAGCAGCTTCCCGTCCGATGGCTACACCTTC. Residues: CASSFPSDGYTF. This chain joins TRBV13 and TRBJ1-2; the D is unclear. The ends were cut back, 3 bases at V and 6 bases at J, with 8 bases in the middle. Germline V gives CDR1 PRHDT, CDR2 FYEKMQ (reference sequence). The CDR3 totals 12 residues. Filled out from reference TRBV13 and TRBJ1-2, the complete variable domain reads AAGVIQSPRHLIKEKRETATLKCYPIPRHDTVYWYQQGPGQDPQFLISFYEKMQSDKGSIPDRFSAQQFSDYHSELNMSSLELGDSALYFCASSFPSDGYTFGSGTRLTVV.

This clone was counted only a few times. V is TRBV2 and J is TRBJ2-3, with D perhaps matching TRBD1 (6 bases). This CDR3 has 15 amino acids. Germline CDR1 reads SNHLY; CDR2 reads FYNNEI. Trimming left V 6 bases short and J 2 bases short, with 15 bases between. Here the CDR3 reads CASSNYRDTTDTQYF. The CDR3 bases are TGTGCCAGCAGCAACTACCGGGACACCACAGATACGCAGTATTTT.

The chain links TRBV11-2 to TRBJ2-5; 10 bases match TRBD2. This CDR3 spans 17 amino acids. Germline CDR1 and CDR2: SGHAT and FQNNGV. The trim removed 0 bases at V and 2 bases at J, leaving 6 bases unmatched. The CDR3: CASSLERLAGAQETQYF. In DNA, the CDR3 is TGTGCCAGCAGCTTAGAGAGACTAGCGGGTGCGCAAGAGACCCAGTACTTC. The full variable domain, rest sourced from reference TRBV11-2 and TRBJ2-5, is EAGVAQSPRYKIIEKRQSVAFWCNPISGHATLYWYQQILGQGPKLLIQFQNNGVVDDSQLPKDRFSAERLKGVDSTLKIQPAKLEDSAVYLCASSLERLAGAQETQYFGPGTRLLVL.

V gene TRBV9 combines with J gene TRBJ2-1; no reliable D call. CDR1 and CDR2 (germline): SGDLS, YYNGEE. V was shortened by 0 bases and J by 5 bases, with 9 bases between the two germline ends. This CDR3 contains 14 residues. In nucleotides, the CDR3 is TGTGCCAGCAGCGTAGGCGACCTCCACAATGAGCAGTTCTTC. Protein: CASSVGDLHNEQFF.

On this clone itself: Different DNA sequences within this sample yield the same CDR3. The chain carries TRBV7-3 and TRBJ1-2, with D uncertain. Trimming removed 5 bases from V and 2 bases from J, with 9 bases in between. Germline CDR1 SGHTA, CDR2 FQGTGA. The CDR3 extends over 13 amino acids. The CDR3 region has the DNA TGTGCCAGCAGCCCGGACGGCAACTATGGCTACACCTTC. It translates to CASSPDGNYGYTF.